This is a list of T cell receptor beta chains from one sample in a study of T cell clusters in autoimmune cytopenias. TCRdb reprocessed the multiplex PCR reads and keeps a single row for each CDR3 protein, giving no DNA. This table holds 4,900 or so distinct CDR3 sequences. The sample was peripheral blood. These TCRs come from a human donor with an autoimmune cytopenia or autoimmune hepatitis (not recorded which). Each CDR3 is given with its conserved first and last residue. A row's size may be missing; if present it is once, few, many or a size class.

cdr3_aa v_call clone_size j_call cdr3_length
CASSLGGTHTEAFF TRBV5-6 medium-sized TRBJ1-1 14
CASSLTASGADTQYF TRBV27 NA TRBJ2-3 15
CASSIGTGITDTQYF TRBV19 medium-sized TRBJ2-3 15
CASSEGHDYGYTF TRBV10-1 medium-sized TRBJ1-2 13
CSARAFENEKLFF TRBV20-1 NA TRBJ1-4 13
CASSYNMTGPLGEKLFF TRBV5-5 NA TRBJ1-4 17
CASSDYRGVNTEAFF TRBV7-9 NA TRBJ1-1 15
CASTVGGLLQETQYF TRBV12-3/TRBV12-4 medium-sized TRBJ2-5 15
CASSLRPGELFF TRBV19 medium-sized TRBJ2-2 12
CASGLARGQQETQYF TRBV12-5 NA TRBJ2-5 15
CASTPLGRVLTGELFF TRBV28 NA TRBJ2-2 16
CASSRPWETQYF TRBV5-6 medium-sized TRBJ2-5 12
CSVGVAGGSSYEQYF TRBV20-1 NA TRBJ2-7 15
CASSSTQGARAFF TRBV19 medium-sized TRBJ1-1 13
CASSLNMGVNTEAFF TRBV5-6 NA TRBJ1-1 15
CASSEAGTSYGYTF TRBV6-1 medium-sized TRBJ1-2 14
CSVGRQGETQYF TRBV29-1 medium-sized TRBJ2-5 12
CSVKQGSLYTEAFF TRBV29-1 medium-sized TRBJ1-1 14
CASSFRGANNSPLHF TRBV12-3/TRBV12-4 NA TRBJ1-6 15
CASSYVRTGGGYGYTF TRBV6-5 medium-sized TRBJ1-2 16
CASISQGTSYEQYF TRBV6-1 medium-sized TRBJ2-7 14
CASSPAAGYGYTF TRBV7-9 medium-sized TRBJ1-2 13
CASSLNPGAVDTQYF TRBV5-1 medium-sized TRBJ2-3 15
CASSDPQRSYNSPLHF TRBV6-6 medium-sized TRBJ1-6 16
CASSLEWSGGRNIQYF TRBV5-6 NA TRBJ2-4 16
CASSPDTNEKLFF TRBV18 NA TRBJ1-4 13
CASSSAGGGTEAFF TRBV5-1 NA TRBJ1-1 14
CASSEGRGLAGNEQFF TRBV5-6 medium-sized TRBJ2-1 16